The next 32 T cell receptor beta chains were all read from a single sample in a study of T-cell memory formation after mild COVID-19. A single record per CDR3 protein comes from TCRdb applying MiXCR to the 5' RACE reads. The top ten clones hold approximately 13% of a sample with roughly 350,000 distinct CDR3 sequences, approximately 29% of them seen once. Material for sequencing was PBMCs or a T cell subset sorted from them (not recorded which). The origin of the receptors is an adult woman who had mild COVID-19 (a few samples of this study predate the infection). Cell type and time point are not known.

The rearrangement joins TRBV12-3 or TRBV12-4 to TRBJ2-3; tentative D call: TRBD1 (5 bases). V gave up 5 bases and J gave up 0 bases, with 9 bases separating them. The CDR3 runs 14 residues. The CDR3 nucleotides are TGTGCCAGCAGTCAGGGTGCTAGCACAGATACGCAGTATTTT. This codes for CASSQGASTDTQYF.

The sample holds a few counts of this clonotype. V usage is TRBV4-3 and J usage is TRBJ2-1; possibly TRBD2 for D (6 bases). Germline lookup yields CDR1 LGHNA and CDR2 YSLEER. Trimming stripped 0 bases from V and 5 bases from J, with 14 bases between. CDR3 length equals 16 residues. The CDR3 reads CASSQDPGTPNNEQFF. CDR3 bases: TGCGCCAGCAGCCAAGATCCTGGGACTCCTAACAATGAGCAGTTCTTC.

This clonotype was detected ten times or more. The CDR3 nucleotides are TGTGCCAGCAGTGAGCGGGAGAGCTCCTACAATGAGCAGTTCTTC. Its translation: CASSERESSYNEQFF. The chain links TRBV6-2 or TRBV6-3 to TRBJ2-1; 8 bases align to TRBD2. The CDR3 is 15 amino acids. CDR1 is MNHEY and CDR2 is SVGEGT in the germline V gene. V was pared by 5 bases and J by 0 bases, with 3 bases of the junction left unmatched.

The chain carries TRBV4-2 and TRBJ2-7, with TRBD1 identical over 9 bases. J gave up 6 bases and V 0 bases, and 9 bases lay outside the gene matches. Germline V gene data show CDR1 as LGHNA and CDR2 as YNFKEQ. CDR3 size: 16 residues. CDR3 nucleotides: TGTGCCAGCAGCCAAGATGCGGGACAGGGATCGTCCGAGCAGTACTTC. Translated: CASSQDAGQGSSEQYF.

Written as DNA, the CDR3 is TGTGCCAGCAGGAGGACAGGGGGTGACGAGCAGTACTTC. It yields the protein CASRRTGGDEQYF. The genes are TRBV6-1 and TRBJ2-7; 10 nucleotides agree with TRBD1. Germline V CDR1 and CDR2: MNHNS, SASEGT. V was pared by 6 bases and J by 5 bases, with 4 bases of the junction left unmatched. This CDR3 region has 13 residues.

This clonotype was seen more than once but under ten times. V and J are TRBV4-1 and TRBJ2-2, with 8 bases fitting TRBD2. Germline loops: CDR1 MGHRA, CDR2 YSYEKL. With 2 bases clipped from V and 4 bases from J, the junction kept 9 bases outside the gene matches. The CDR3 length is 17 residues. The CDR3, as DNA: TGCGCCAGCAGCCAAAGATGGGCGGGGGGACGCACCGGGGAGCTGTTTTTT. Translated: CASSQRWAGGRTGELFF.

The chain uses TRBV6-1 and TRBJ2-7, with 9 bases lining up with TRBD1. Germline-derived CDR1 and CDR2 are MNHNS and SASEGT. The CDR3 runs to 16 residues. Unmatched junction bases numbered 5, after V lost 0 bases and J lost 2 bases. In DNA form, the CDR3 reads TGTGCCAGCAGTGAAGCGGGGACAGGGAGTCCCTACGAGCAGTACTTC. It codes for CASSEAGTGSPYEQYF.

This clonotype has a single count. This chain links TRBV20-1 with TRBJ1-5; 9 bases are a match to TRBD1. With V trimmed by 4 bases and J by 7 bases, 5 bases remained unmatched. Germline V gives CDR1 DFQATT, CDR2 SNEGSKA (reference sequence). The CDR3 contains 13 residues. CDR3 coding DNA: TGCAGTGCTATTGGGACAGGGAACCAGCCCCAGCATTTT. The encoded protein is CSAIGTGNQPQHF.

This clonotype was found many times. The J gene is TRBJ2-1, the V gene TRBV7-9; no clear D gene. From germline, CDR1 is SEHNR and CDR2 FQNEAQ (reference sequence). Trimming cost V 1 base and J 4 bases, with 5 bases left between them. The CDR3 has 13 amino acids. CDR3 in amino acids: CASSLGLYNEQFF. The DNA for the CDR3 is TGTGCCAGCAGCTTAGGACTTTACAATGAGCAGTTCTTC. Using reference TRBV7-9 and TRBJ2-1 for the parts outside the CDR3, the full variable domain is DTGVSQNPRHKITKRGQNVTFRCDPISEHNRLYWYRQTLGQGPEFLTYFQNEAQLEKSRLLSDRFSAERPKGSFSTLEIQRTEQGDSAMYLCASSLGLYNEQFFGPGTRLTVL.

This chain links TRBV2 with TRBJ1-1; tentative D call: TRBD1 (5 bases). V was cut by 5 bases and J by 12 bases, with 10 bases left in between. The CDR3 has 10 residues. In germline, CDR1 is SNHLY, CDR2 FYNNEI. CDR3 in amino acids: CASSLLDTFF. The CDR3 coding sequence is TGTGCCAGCAGTCTCCTGGACACTTTCTTT.

This clonotype occurred a few times. The V and J genes are TRBV7-9 and TRBJ2-2, with D possibly TRBD2 on 6 matching bases. Germline loops: CDR1 SEHNR, CDR2 FQNEAQ (reference sequence). The CDR3 sequence is 16 residues long. The ends were cut back, 1 base at V and 1 base at J, with 10 bases in the middle. As DNA, the CDR3 is TGTGCCAGCAGCTTAGAGGAGGGGTTGAACACCGGGGAGCTGTTTTTT. It codes for CASSLEEGLNTGELFF. The complete variable domain, with remaining parts taken from reference TRBV7-9 and TRBJ2-2, reads DTGVSQNPRHKITKRGQNVTFRCDPISEHNRLYWYRQTLGQGPEFLTYFQNEAQLEKSRLLSDRFSAERPKGSFSTLEIQRTEQGDSAMYLCASSLEEGLNTGELFFGEGSRLTVL.

The CDR3 DNA follows: TGTGCCAGCAGCGTAGCGGTTCCAGGCCTGTCCCCACGGGGGGGAGATACGCAGTATTTT. Translated: CASSVAVPGLSPRGGDTQYF. The V call is TRBV9, the J call TRBJ2-3; TRBD2 matches at 8 bases. CDR1 and CDR2 (germline): SGDLS, YYNGEE. The J segment lost 5 bases and the V segment lost 0 bases, leaving 20 bases of the junction unmatched. The CDR3 length is 20 residues.

This chain links TRBV6-5 with TRBJ1-1; D gene unclear. CDR3 size: 14 residues. The V gene lost 0 bases and the J gene lost 5 bases, with 10 bases spanning the gap. CDR1 is MNHEY and CDR2 is SVGAGI in the germline V gene. This chain's CDR3 is CASSYSIWETEAFF. The CDR3 region has the DNA TGTGCCAGCAGTTACTCGATCTGGGAGACTGAAGCTTTCTTT.

This clonotype was seen a few times. The chain uses TRBV15 and TRBJ2-3; 7 bases line up with TRBD1. J gave up 4 bases and V 5 bases, and 15 bases lay outside the gene matches. The length of the CDR3 is 17 residues. From germline, CDR1 is LNHNV and CDR2 YYDKDF (reference sequence). The CDR3 region is CATSSRLTGQLADTQYF. CDR3 in DNA: TGTGCCACCAGCTCACGACTAACGGGACAGCTCGCAGATACGCAGTATTTT.

The chain recombines TRBV7-6 with TRBJ1-2, with TRBD1 as a possible D gene (5 bases). CDR3 length: 12 amino acids. Germline lookup yields CDR1 SGHVS and CDR2 FNYEAQ. V was trimmed by 5 bases and J by 9 bases, leaving 13 bases between them. The CDR3 here is CASSTDIESYTF. The CDR3, as DNA: TGTGCCAGCAGCACGGACATAGAGAGCTACACCTTC.

The V call is TRBV20-1, the J call TRBJ2-1, with 15 bases matching TRBD2. The CDR3 contains 16 residues. Germline CDR1 reads DFQATT; CDR2 reads SNEGSKA (reference sequence). V lost 2 bases to trimming and J lost 8 bases; unmatched junction nucleotides: 7. The CDR3 is CSARLGLAGGSYEQFF. The CDR3 nucleotides are TGCAGTGCTAGATTGGGACTAGCGGGAGGAAGCTATGAGCAGTTCTTC.

This CDR3 is CSASWGEQYF. In nucleotides, the CDR3 is TGCAGTGCTAGCTGGGGCGAGCAGTACTTC. The chain carries TRBV20-1 and TRBJ2-7; D uncertain. Trimming stripped 3 bases from V and 6 bases from J, with 6 bases between. The germline gives CDR1 DFQATT, CDR2 SNEGSKA (reference sequence). This CDR3 comprises 10 residues.

CDR3 coding DNA: TGTGCCAGCAGTCCGGGACTAGACTTATCTGGGGGGCAGTTCTTC. It specifies CASSPGLDLSGGQFF. The V gene is TRBV12-3 or TRBV12-4, the J gene TRBJ2-1; 8 nucleotides line up with TRBD2. The CDR3 contains 15 residues. The ends lost 5 bases at V and 12 bases at J; junction bases unmatched: 15.

In its sample, this clonotype was seen a few times. This chain uses TRBV4-2 with TRBJ2-4; TRBD1 is a possible D gene (5 bases). V shed 0 bases and J shed 4 bases, with 13 bases lying between them. Germline V gene lookup returns CDR1 LGHNA and CDR2 YNFKEQ. This CDR3 has 16 residues. The CDR3 DNA is TGTGCCAGCAGCCAAGATCAGGGAATGGCTAAAAACATTCAGTACTTC. Protein sequence: CASSQDQGMAKNIQYF.

V and J are TRBV4-3 and TRBJ2-3; D might be TRBD2 (6 bases). V was cut by 8 bases and J by 3 bases, with 12 bases left in between. The CDR3 sequence is 13 residues long. Germline-derived CDR1 and CDR2 are LGHNA and YSLEER. The CDR3 loop is CASANLATDTQYF. The CDR3 bases are TGCGCCAGCGCCAACCTAGCGACAGATACGCAGTATTTT.

The J gene is TRBJ2-1, the V gene TRBV29-1, with TRBD2 identical over 15 bases. The germline gives CDR1 SQVTM, CDR2 ANQGSEA. The CDR3 covers 15 residues. Losses at the gene ends were 7 bases for V and 7 bases for J; bases not matched to a gene: 8. CDR3 nucleotides: TGCAGCGGCGGACGGACTAGCGGGGGGGCGAATGAGCAGTTCTTC. This codes for CSGGRTSGGANEQFF.

The rearrangement joins TRBV20-1 to TRBJ1-1; 7 bases fit TRBD1. CDR1 and CDR2 from the germline V gene are DFQATT and SNEGSKA (reference sequence). The ends lost 3 bases at V and 4 bases at J; junction bases unmatched: 8. The CDR3 covers 14 residues. CDR3: CSARDAQGGTEAFF. As DNA, the CDR3 is TGCAGTGCTAGGGACGCTCAGGGGGGCACTGAAGCTTTCTTT.

The chain joins TRBV20-1 to TRBJ2-7; a possible D gene is TRBD2 (7 bases). The length of the CDR3 is 14 residues. The germline gives CDR1 DFQATT, CDR2 SNEGSKA (reference sequence). Trimming pared 3 bases from V and 1 base from J, leaving 13 bases between. CDR3 sequence reads: CSARKRGGSYEQYF. The CDR3 DNA sequence: TGCAGTGCTAGGAAAAGGGGGGGGTCCTACGAGCAGTACTTC.

The chain recombines TRBV7-6 with TRBJ1-6; tentative D call: TRBD1 (5 bases). The germline V gene encodes CDR1 SGHVS and CDR2 FNYEAQ. The CDR3 extends over 17 amino acids. V lost 0 bases to trimming and J lost 4 bases, with 13 bases between them. CDR3 sequence (DNA): TGTGCCAGCAGCTTAGCGGGGGAACTTGGGTATAATTCACCCCTCCACTTT. Translation gives CASSLAGELGYNSPLHF.

The V and J genes are TRBV20-1 and TRBJ2-7; 12 nucleotides line up with TRBD2. Germline V lookup: CDR1 DFQATT, CDR2 SNEGSKA (reference sequence). This CDR3 region has 16 residues. V lost 1 base, J lost 2 bases, and 6 bases stayed unmatched. The CDR3 here is CSARAGLAGRPYEQYF. The CDR3 nucleotides read TGCAGTGCTAGAGCCGGACTAGCGGGGAGACCCTACGAGCAGTACTTC.

A few counts support this clonotype. V is TRBV4-3 and J is TRBJ2-7; the match to TRBD1 covers 8 bases. The length of the CDR3 is 16 residues. Trimming at V came to 0 bases and at J to 3 bases, leaving 7 bases not matched to a gene. Germline V gene sequence: CDR1 LGHNA, CDR2 YSLEER. The CDR3 loop is CASSQEITGGYYEQYF. In DNA, the CDR3 is TGCGCCAGCAGCCAAGAAATTACAGGGGGATACTACGAGCAGTACTTC.

In this sample, this clonotype turned up a few times. The CDR3 reads CASSRTDSGANVLTF. The CDR3 coding sequence is TGTGCCAGCAGTAGGACAGACTCTGGGGCCAACGTCCTGACTTTC. The chain combines TRBV12-3 or TRBV12-4 with TRBJ2-6, with D perhaps matching TRBD1 (6 bases). Deletions cut 5 bases from V and 0 bases from J, with 8 bases between. The CDR3 contains 15 residues.

This sequence joins TRBV7-9 and TRBJ1-1; D is perhaps TRBD1 (6 bases). Germline CDR1 reads SEHNR; CDR2 reads FQNEAQ (reference sequence). The CDR3 extends over 14 amino acids. The V and J ends lost 8 bases and 5 bases respectively, with 18 bases between them. CDR3 in DNA: TGTGCCAGCGATGGACAGCCCAGAGGGACTGAAGCTTTCTTT. Translation gives CASDGQPRGTEAFF. Complete variable domain (other parts from reference TRBV7-9 and TRBJ1-1): DTGVSQNPRHKITKRGQNVTFRCDPISEHNRLYWYRQTLGQGPEFLTYFQNEAQLEKSRLLSDRFSAERPKGSFSTLEIQRTEQGDSAMYLCASDGQPRGTEAFFGQGTRLTVV.

This clonotype was detected only a few times. The genes are TRBV6-5 and TRBJ2-3; no clear D gene. The CDR3 is 14 amino acids. Per germline, CDR1 MNHEY and CDR2 SVGAGI. V shed 2 bases and J shed 2 bases, with 8 bases lying between them. Written as DNA, the CDR3 is TGTGCCAGCAGTTACCTACCGAACACAGATACGCAGTATTTT. Translating gives CASSYLPNTDTQYF.

This sequence joins TRBV19 and TRBJ1-1; D unclear. V was cut by 2 bases and J by 3 bases, with 4 bases left in between. The CDR3 has 12 residues. Germline CDR1 and CDR2: LNHDA and SQIVND (reference sequence). CDR3 nucleotides: TGTGCCAGTAGTATATACGACACTGAAGCTTTCTTT. Translating gives CASSIYDTEAFF.

The V call is TRBV10-3, the J call TRBJ1-5; D is perhaps TRBD1 (5 bases). The germline V gene has CDR1 ENHRY and CDR2 SYGVKD. The CDR3 sequence is 16 residues long. The germline V and J ends were trimmed by 2 bases and 6 bases, with 17 bases remaining between them. In nucleotides, the CDR3 is TGTGCCATCAGTGAGGGTCAACCGACCCAGGGTCAGCCCCAGCATTTT. Translated, it gives CAISEGQPTQGQPQHF.

This clonotype was found once. The gene calls are TRBV5-1 and TRBJ2-6; TRBD1 agrees at 7 bases. The CDR3 has 15 amino acids. Trimming removed 4 bases from V and 6 bases from J; junction bases left unmatched: 7. Germline-derived CDR1 and CDR2 are SGHRS and YFSETQ. The CDR3 reads CASSMTGLVANVLTF. For the CDR3, the DNA is TGCGCCAGCAGCATGACAGGGCTTGTGGCCAACGTCCTGACTTTC.